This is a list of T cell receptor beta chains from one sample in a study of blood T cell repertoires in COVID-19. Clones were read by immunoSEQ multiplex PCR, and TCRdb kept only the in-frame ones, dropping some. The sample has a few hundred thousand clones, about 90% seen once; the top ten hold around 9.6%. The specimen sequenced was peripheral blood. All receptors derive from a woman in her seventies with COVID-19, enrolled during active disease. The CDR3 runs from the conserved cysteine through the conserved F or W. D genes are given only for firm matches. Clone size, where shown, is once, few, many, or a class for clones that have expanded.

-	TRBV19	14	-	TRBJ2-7	CASRSGGNSYEQYF	TGTGCCAGTAGGAGTGGAGGGAATTCCTACGAGCAGTACTTC
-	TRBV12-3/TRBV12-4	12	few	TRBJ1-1	CASSLNVGEAFF	TGTGCCAGCAGTTTAAATGTCGGTGAAGCTTTCTTT
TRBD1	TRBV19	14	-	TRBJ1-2	CASSRGQGDYGYTF	TGTGCCAGTAGTCGTGGACAGGGGGACTATGGCTACACCTTC
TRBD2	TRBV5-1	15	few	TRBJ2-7	CASSRTSGDSYEQYF	TGCGCCAGCAGCCGGACTAGCGGGGACTCCTACGAGCAGTACTTC
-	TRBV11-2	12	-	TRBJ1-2	CASSLAGYGYTF	TGTGCCAGCAGCTTAGCAGGGTATGGCTACACCTTC
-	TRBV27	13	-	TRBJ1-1	CASSLRGYTEAFF	TGTGCCAGCAGCTTAAGGGGGTACACTGAAGCTTTCTTT
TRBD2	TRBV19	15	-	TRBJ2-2	CASNLNGREYGELFF	TGTGCCAGTAACCTTAACGGGAGGGAGTACGGGGAGCTGTTTTTT
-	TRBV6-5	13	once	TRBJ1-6	CASSRGVNSPLHF	TGTGCCAGCAGCCGGGGAGTTAATTCACCCCTCCACTTT
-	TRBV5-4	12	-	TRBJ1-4	CASSLPNEKLFF	TGTGCCAGCAGCCTTCCGAATGAAAAACTGTTTTTT
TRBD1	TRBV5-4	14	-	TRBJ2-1	CASTVGQRNNEQFF	TGTGCCAGCACTGTGGGACAGAGAAACAATGAGCAGTTCTTC
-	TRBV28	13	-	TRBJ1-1	CASSLMGHTEAFF	TGTGCCAGCAGTTTGATGGGCCACACTGAAGCTTTCTTT
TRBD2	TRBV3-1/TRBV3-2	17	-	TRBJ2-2	CASSQVSGRAGGGELFF	TGTGCCAGCAGCCAAGTGAGCGGGAGGGCCGGTGGCGGGGAGCTGTTTTTT
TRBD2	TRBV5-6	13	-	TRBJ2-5	CASTLAGRETQYF	TGTGCCAGCACCCTAGCCGGGAGGGAGACCCAGTACTTC
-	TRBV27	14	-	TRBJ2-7	CASSWGTQGFEQYF	TGTGCCAGCAGTTGGGGTACCCAGGGGTTCGAGCAGTACTTC
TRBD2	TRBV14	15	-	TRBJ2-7	CASSRRTSGIGEQYF	TGTGCCAGCAGCCGCCGGACTAGCGGGATAGGTGAGCAGTACTTC
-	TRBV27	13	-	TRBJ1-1	CASSFDRNTEAFF	TGTGCCAGCAGTTTTGACAGGAACACTGAAGCTTTCTTT
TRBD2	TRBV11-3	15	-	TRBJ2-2	CASSQGGLATGELFF	TGTGCCAGCAGCCAAGGGGGACTAGCCACCGGGGAGCTGTTTTTT
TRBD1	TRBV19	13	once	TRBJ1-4	CASSTDRDEKLFF	TGTGCCAGTAGCACCGACAGGGATGAAAAACTGTTTTTT
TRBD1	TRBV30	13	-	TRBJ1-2	CAWAPRGQGIHTF	TGTGCCTGGGCCCCCAGGGGACAGGGGATCCACACCTTC
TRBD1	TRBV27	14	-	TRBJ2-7	CASRRQGVSYEQYF	TGTGCCAGCCGAAGACAGGGGGTGTCCTACGAGCAGTACTTC
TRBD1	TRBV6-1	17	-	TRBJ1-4	CASSEDVGGQGNEKLFF	TGTGCCAGCAGTGAAGATGTAGGGGGACAGGGTAATGAAAAACTGTTTTTT
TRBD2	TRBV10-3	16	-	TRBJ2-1	CAIRTEGLAGYNEQFF	TGTGCCATCAGAACTGAGGGACTAGCGGGTTACAATGAGCAGTTCTTC
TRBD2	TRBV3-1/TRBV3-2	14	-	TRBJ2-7	CASSSGLVRYEQYF	TGTGCCAGCAGTTCGGGACTAGTGAGATACGAGCAGTACTTC
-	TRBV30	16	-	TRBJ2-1	CAWRGPLTVSYNEQFF	TGTGCCTGGAGGGGGCCCTTGACGGTCTCCTACAATGAGCAGTTCTTC
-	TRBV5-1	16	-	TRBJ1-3	CASSTDLQSSGNTIYF	TGCGCCAGCAGCACGGATTTACAGAGCTCTGGAAACACCATATATTTT
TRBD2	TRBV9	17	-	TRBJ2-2	CASSVGPSGRAPGELFF	TGTGCCAGCAGCGTAGGTCCGAGCGGGAGGGCCCCCGGGGAGCTGTTTTTT
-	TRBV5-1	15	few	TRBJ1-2	CASSLGRTSNYGYTF	TGCGCCAGCAGCTTGGGGCGGACATCTAACTATGGCTACACCTTC
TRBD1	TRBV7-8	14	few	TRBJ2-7	CASSLGQLSYEQYF	TGTGCCAGCAGCTTGGGACAGCTGTCCTACGAGCAGTACTTC
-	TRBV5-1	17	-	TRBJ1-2	CASSFRGSLTNNYGYTF	TGCGCCAGCAGCTTCAGAGGATCGCTCACGAATAACTATGGCTACACCTTC
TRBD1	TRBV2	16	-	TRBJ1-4	CASSDGQGATNEKLFF	TGTGCCAGCAGTGACGGACAGGGGGCAACTAATGAAAAACTGTTTTTT
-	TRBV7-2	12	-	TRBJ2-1	CASSTALASQFF	TGTGCCAGCAGCACGGCTCTAGCGTCGCAGTTCTTC
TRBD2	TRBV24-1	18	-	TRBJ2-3	CATSDSPLAGVYTDTQYF	TGTGCCACCAGTGATTCCCCCCTAGCGGGGGTATACACAGATACGCAGTATTTT
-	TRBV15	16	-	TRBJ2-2	CATSRDVQVNTGELFF	TGTGCCACCAGCAGAGATGTCCAGGTGAACACCGGGGAGCTGTTTTTT
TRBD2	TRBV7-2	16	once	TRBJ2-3	CASSLQAGERTDTQYF	TGTGCCAGCAGTCTCCAGGCGGGGGAGCGGACAGATACGCAGTATTTT
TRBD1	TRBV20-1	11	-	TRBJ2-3	CSAPQGYTQYF	TGCAGTGCACCACAGGGGTATACGCAGTATTTT
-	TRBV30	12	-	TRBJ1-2	CAWDGANYGYTF	TGTGCCTGGGACGGTGCTAACTATGGCTACACCTTC